This TCR beta chain was obtained from a study of neurological immune-mediated disorders. Study results and limitations: HTLV-1-associated myelopathy ranked highest for TCR clonal expansion and multiple sclerosis lowest, beneath healthy controls.

This CDR3 has 17 residues. CDR1 and CDR2 (germline): DFQATT, SNEGSKA (reference sequence). Time point here: longitudinal time-point 1 (baseline). The unsorted libraries were produced from 2 million PBMCs held at -80 C. This clonotype was seen many times. Its specificity is not known. The junction departs from the called germline gene at one end, perhaps through a read error. The cDNA was generated by 5'RACE with 10-nucleotide random UMIs. Using its own MiXCR run on the 5' RACE reads, TCRdb lists one record per CDR3 protein. The sample contains some 49,000 distinct CDR3 sequences, 9% to 10% of which appear only once.

The origin of this receptor is a woman between 40 and 50 years old in good health. The chain recombines TRBV20-1 with TRBJ2-4; possibly TRBD2 for D (5 bases). Sequenced input: PBMCs. CDR3 residues: CSAGEAARSLAKNIQYF. For the CDR3, the DNA is TGCAGTGCTGGAGAAGCGGCCAGATCTCTAGCCAAAAACATTCAGTACTTC.